The 9 T cell receptor delta chains given below trace back to one sample, sequenced in a study of Vδ1+ human thymocytes. Overall study findings and caveats: Thymic TRG and TRD repertoires appeared highly polyclonal.

The antigens for these receptors are not known. Extracted RNA was reverse transcribed into cDNA. CDR3 amplicons came from multiplex PCR with pooled V-gene forward and constant-region reverse primers. TCRdb reprocessed the multiplex PCR reads using CATT. Found here are about 55,000 delta-chain clones, approximately 16% of them singletons; the top ten hold 0.5%. The sample taken for sequencing was Vdelta1+ gamma-delta thymocytes from the thymus. The subset: FACS-sorted CD3+ TCRalphabeta- TCRVdelta1+ TCRVdelta2- thymocytes. These receptors were obtained from a boy younger than two who had congenital heart surgery.

This chain joins TRDV1 and TRDJ1; 9 bases are shared with TRDD3. Germline CDR1 is TSWWSYY and CDR2 is QGS. The CDR3 is 17 amino acids. With V trimmed by 3 bases and J by 7 bases, 15 bases remained unmatched. In nucleotides, the CDR3 is TGTGCTCTTGGGGACCAGCCGTCACTGGGGGACCCCCTTAAACTCATCTTT. Amino acids: CALGDQPSLGDPLKLIF.

This clone was observed a few times. The limits of the CDR3 on the DNA are not certain, so only TCRdb's listed CDR3 is given. This chain joins TRDV1 and TRDJ1; the DNA was not compared with TRDD3, the D call given in the table. The V gene's germline CDR1 is TSWWSYY and CDR2 QGS. The CDR3 is 15 amino acids long, termini counted. CDR3 sequence reads: CALYYCGGYTDKLIF.

There are a few counts of this clone. The chain recombines TRDV1 with TRDJ1, with D maybe TRDD2 (6 bases). The germline CDR1 and CDR2 sequences are TSWWSYY and QGS. Between the trimmed V and J ends, which lost 4 bases and 0 bases, there was a span of 12 bases. The CDR3 covers 15 residues. CDR3 sequence (DNA): TGTGCTCTTGGGGTTCCTAAACGCTACACCGATAAACTCATCTTT. Amino acid sequence: CALGVPKRYTDKLIF.

The chain links TRDV1 to TRDJ1, with D hard to call. CDR3 length: 13 residues. Germline CDR1 and CDR2: TSWWSYY and QGS. The V end lost 2 bases, the J end lost 4 bases, and 8 bases lay between the germline ends. This chain's CDR3 is CALGERFLDKLIF. CDR3 DNA: TGTGCTCTTGGGGAAAGGTTTCTCGATAAACTCATCTTT.

This clone came up a few times. The chain employs TRDV1 and TRDJ1; 12 bases are a match to TRDD3. Germline values: CDR1 TSWWSYY, CDR2 QGS. V was pared by 3 bases and J by 0 bases, with 20 bases of the junction left unmatched. The CDR3 sequence is 22 residues long. For the CDR3, the DNA is TGTGCTCTTGGGGATCCTTTTCCTACAACTGGGGGATACACAAGGTACACCGATAAACTCATCTTT. This sequence encodes CALGDPFPTTGGYTRYTDKLIF.

As to this clone: Other DNA sequences of this sample code for an identical CDR3. The chain is built from TRDV1 and TRDJ1, with 10 bases fitting TRDD3. V lost 1 base to trimming and J lost 11 bases; unmatched junction nucleotides: 16. This CDR3 comprises 17 residues. From germline, CDR1 is TSWWSYY and CDR2 QGS. CDR3 in amino acids: CALGERVLLGDKEKLIF. In DNA, the CDR3 is TGTGCTCTTGGGGAACGAGTCCTCCTGGGGGATAAAGAGAAGCTCATCTTT.

This sequence joins TRDV1 and TRDJ1, with 11 bases matching TRDD3. Unmatched junction bases numbered 13, after V lost 4 bases and J lost 0 bases. The CDR3 is 19 amino acids. CDR1 is TSWWSYY, CDR2 QGS, per germline. DNA for the CDR3: TGTGCTCTTGGGGGGAAGCTGGGGGATACCGGAGGCTACACCGATAAACTCATCTTT. Its protein is CALGGKLGDTGGYTDKLIF.

By sample share, this clone is medium-sized (0.01 to 0.1%). Other DNA sequences of this sample code for an identical CDR3. This chain links TRDV2 with TRDJ1; D remains unclear. CDR3 length equals 11 residues. V was clipped by 0 bases and J by 3 bases, with 1 base between them. The germline V gene encodes CDR1 GEAIGNYY and CDR2 EKD. The CDR3 loop reads CACDTPDKLIF. CDR3 DNA sequence: TGTGCCTGTGACACCCCCGATAAACTCATCTTT.

The genes are TRDV1 and TRDJ1, with a tentative D call TRDD3 (6 bases). The V end lost 1 base, the J end lost 0 bases, and 18 bases lay between the germline ends. The germline gives CDR1 TSWWSYY, CDR2 QGS. This CDR3 has 18 residues. CDR3 DNA sequence: TGTGCTCTTGGGGAACCCCGTCCCATCTGGGGTTACACCGATAAACTCATCTTT. This gives the protein CALGEPRPIWGYTDKLIF.